These 23 T cell receptor beta chains came from one sample sequenced in a study of blood T cells in healthy people across ages. It was with a sample-barcoded 5' primer and a J-beta primer mix that a second PCR of roughly 6 to 11 cycles was run. MiXCR was run by TCRdb on the 5' RACE reads, yielding one entry per CDR3 protein. The sample records over 600,000 distinct CDR3 sequences, about half being singletons. The sample was blood. These TCRs come from a man aged 80 or over in good health.

This clonotype was seen only a few times. The chain carries TRBV6-1 and TRBJ2-5; D is uncertain. CDR3 length equals 11 residues. V dropped 7 bases and J dropped 5 bases, with 8 bases sitting between them. The V gene's germline CDR1 is MNHNS and CDR2 SASEGT. The CDR3 here is CASIEEETQYF. The CDR3 coding sequence is TGTGCCAGCATCGAGGAGGAGACCCAGTACTTC.

V gene TRBV29-1 combines with J gene TRBJ1-1, with D possibly TRBD1 on 6 matching bases. The CDR3 contains 13 residues. V lost 6 bases to trimming and J lost 5 bases, with 16 bases between them. Germline V lookup: CDR1 SQVTM, CDR2 ANQGSEA. CDR3 amino acids: CSVITGAQTEAFF. In DNA form, the CDR3 reads TGCAGCGTCATCACGGGGGCGCAGACTGAAGCTTTCTTT.

This clonotype came up many times. This chain uses TRBV3-1 with TRBJ2-7; D is possibly TRBD2 (6 bases). This CDR3 is 17 amino acids long. V was cut by 1 base and J by 1 base, with 17 bases left in between. Germline values: CDR1 LGHDT, CDR2 YNNKEL (reference sequence). The CDR3 loop is CASSQVPLGEASYEQYF. For the CDR3, the DNA is TGTGCCAGCAGCCAAGTGCCCCTCGGGGAGGCATCCTACGAGCAGTACTTC.

This clonotype was observed a few times. The CDR3 reads CAITASGRNTDTQYF. DNA of the CDR3: TGTGCCATCACAGCTAGCGGGAGGAACACAGATACGCAGTATTTT. V gene TRBV10-3 combines with J gene TRBJ2-3; 11 bases agree with TRBD2. J gave up 2 bases and V 7 bases, and 5 bases lay outside the gene matches. Germline V gene lookup returns CDR1 ENHRY and CDR2 SYGVKD. This CDR3 has 15 residues.

The chain carries TRBV7-2 and TRBJ2-5; 7 positions agree with TRBD2. The J call may be faulty, since TRBJ2-7 better matches the DNA end. The germline CDR1 and CDR2 sequences are SGHTA and FQGNSA. This CDR3 contains 15 residues. CDR3 coding DNA: TGTGCCAGCAGCTTACTGATCAGCGGGATGTACGAGCAGTACTTC. Its translation is CASSLLISGMYEQYF.

Concerning this clonotype: One base away lies a much larger clone, so this may be a sequencing read error. J is TRBJ2-1 and V is TRBV5-4; 9 bases map to TRBD1. CDR3 size: 14 residues. Germline loops: CDR1 SGHNT, CDR2 YYREEE (reference sequence). J lost 7 bases, V lost 4 bases, and 6 bases had no gene match. In DNA, the CDR3 is TGTGCCAGCAGCGCCACAGGGGGCTTAAATGAGCAGTTCTTC. It is translated as CASSATGGLNEQFF.

This clonotype has a handful of counts. The V and J genes are TRBV20-1 and TRBJ1-1, with D hard to call. From germline, CDR1 is DFQATT and CDR2 SNEGSKA (reference sequence). The ends were cut back, 3 bases at V and 0 bases at J, with 8 bases in the middle. CDR3 size: 13 residues. CDR3 bases: TGCAGTGCTAGTTTGGCATTGAACACTGAAGCTTTCTTT. Amino acids: CSASLALNTEAFF.

The gene calls are TRBV4-2 and TRBJ2-3; 12 positions match TRBD2. This CDR3 has 17 amino acids. V shed 2 bases and J 2 bases; nucleotides not matched to a gene: 5. Germline V lookup: CDR1 LGHNA, CDR2 YNFKEQ. CDR3 bases: TGTGCCAGCAGCCAAACGCTAGCGGGAGGGATCACAGATACGCAGTATTTT. Its translation: CASSQTLAGGITDTQYF.

This clonotype was picked up a small number of times. The chain is built from TRBV5-1 and TRBJ1-2; tentatively, D is TRBD1 (5 bases). The CDR3 contains 16 residues. The germline CDR1 and CDR2 sequences are SGHRS and YFSETQ. The ends were cut back, 4 bases at V and 6 bases at J, with 22 bases in the middle. The CDR3 protein is CASSPAYSSGFHGYTF. In DNA, the CDR3 is TGCGCCAGCAGCCCCGCTTACTCTTCAGGGTTCCATGGCTACACCTTC.

This clonotype was observed a few times. The V call is TRBV2, the J call TRBJ2-6; TRBD1 matches at 9 bases. Per germline, CDR1 SNHLY and CDR2 FYNNEI. V dropped 5 bases and J dropped 0; count of bases not matched to a gene: 11. The length of the CDR3 is 19 residues. CDR3 amino acids: CASSSLPGQGTSGANVLTF. The CDR3 DNA reads as TGTGCCAGCAGTTCACTCCCGGGACAGGGAACCTCTGGGGCCAACGTCCTGACTTTC.

This chain links TRBV12-3 or TRBV12-4 with TRBJ1-1, with TRBD1 as a possible D gene (6 bases). Trimming removed 1 base at V and 1 base at J, with 10 bases between. CDR3 length: 15 residues. The CDR3 sequence: CASSLGTATNTEAFF. The CDR3 DNA sequence: TGTGCCAGCAGTTTAGGGACAGCAACGAACACTGAAGCTTTCTTT.

The chain recombines TRBV5-1 with TRBJ2-3, with D maybe TRBD2 (5 bases). The germline CDR1 and CDR2 sequences are SGHRS and YFSETQ. This CDR3 spans 17 amino acids. V dropped 1 base and J dropped 3 bases, with 18 bases sitting between them. The CDR3 nucleotides are TGCGCCAGCAGCTTGTCCGCCACGGGAAGAGGGACAGATACGCAGTATTTT. This encodes CASSLSATGRGTDTQYF.

This clonotype was observed a handful of times. This rearrangement joins TRBV29-1 to TRBJ1-3; 7 bases line up with TRBD1. V dropped 7 bases and J dropped 4; count of bases not matched to a gene: 16. Germline-derived CDR1 and CDR2 are SQVTM and ANQGSEA. This CDR3 has 16 amino acids. CDR3 residues: CSGGDSRGREGNTIYF. CDR3 nucleotide sequence: TGCAGCGGAGGGGACAGCCGTGGGCGAGAAGGAAACACCATATATTTT.

The sample holds many counts of this clonotype. The chain recombines TRBV28 with TRBJ1-5; 8 nucleotides line up with TRBD1. The CDR3 sequence is 15 residues long. The germline V gene has CDR1 MDHEN and CDR2 SYDVKM. Trimming took 4 bases from V and 3 from J; bases not matched to a gene: 5. The CDR3 coding sequence is TGTGCCAGCAGTTGGCCGGGACAGGACAATCAGCCCCAGCATTTT. It yields the protein CASSWPGQDNQPQHF.

V is TRBV20-1 and J is TRBJ2-4; D may match TRBD1 or TRBD2 (5 bases each). The V gene lost 5 bases and the J gene lost 13 bases, with 33 bases spanning the gap. Per germline, CDR1 DFQATT and CDR2 SNEGSKA (reference sequence). This CDR3 is 17 amino acids long. The CDR3 coding sequence is TGCAGTGCTGAGGAGCGGCTGAGGGGCGCGGCTGGAGAGGCCCAGTACTTC. Protein: CSAEERLRGAAGEAQYF.

Ten or more counts support this clonotype. J is TRBJ1-2 and V is TRBV7-8, with D uncertain. The V gene's germline CDR1 is SGHVS and CDR2 FQNEAQ. The CDR3 contains 15 residues. V lost 3 bases, J lost 6 bases, and 17 bases lay in between. The chain's CDR3 is CASSLIQPAADGYTF. In DNA, the CDR3 is TGTGCCAGCAGCTTGATACAGCCGGCGGCTGATGGCTACACCTTC.

This rearrangement joins TRBV20-1 to TRBJ2-3, with TRBD2 matching over 8 bases. Germline CDR1 reads DFQATT; CDR2 reads SNEGSKA (reference sequence). J was trimmed by 1 base and V by 5 bases; bases with no gene match: 5. The CDR3 has 14 amino acids. DNA for the CDR3: TGCAGTGCTTTAACGGGACTAGGCACAGATACGCAGTATTTT. Amino acid sequence: CSALTGLGTDTQYF.

This clonotype was seen a handful of times. The chain uses TRBV20-1 and TRBJ2-3, with 10 bases that match TRBD2. CDR3 length: 14 amino acids. In germline, CDR1 is DFQATT, CDR2 SNEGSKA (reference sequence). The CDR3 loop reads CSGSGSGRLDTQYF. The CDR3 DNA is TGCAGCGGATCAGGTAGCGGGAGGTTAGATACGCAGTATTTT.

The chain combines TRBV9 with TRBJ1-2, with D unclear. The CDR3 sequence is 13 residues long. Germline CDR1 SGDLS, CDR2 YYNGEE. V was clipped by 1 base and J by 11 bases, with 15 bases between them. In DNA, the CDR3 is TGTGCCAGCAGCGTAAATCTCGACGAAGGATACACCTTC. Protein sequence: CASSVNLDEGYTF.

Comment on this clonotype: At one boundary the junction diverges from the germline segment, which might be a read error. The chain combines TRBV7-9 with TRBJ2-4, with D possibly called TRBD1 or TRBD2 (5 bases each). The CDR3 is 16 residues long. The germline gives CDR1 SEHNR, CDR2 FQNEAQ (reference sequence). CDR3 sequence (DNA): TGTGCCAGCAGCTTCCGCACTGGGACCGTCTCCTACGAGCAGTGCTTC. It translates to CASSFRTGTVSYEQCF.

The chain employs TRBV27 and TRBJ1-2; 7 bases align to TRBD1. Trimming took 0 bases from V and 0 from J; bases not matched to a gene: 7. Per the germline V gene, CDR1 is MNHEY and CDR2 is SMNVEV (reference sequence). CDR3 length equals 17 residues. CDR3 nucleotide sequence: TGTGCCAGCAGTTTATCGATCGCAGACAGGGCTAACTATGGCTACACCTTC. It specifies CASSLSIADRANYGYTF.

The chain joins TRBV24-1 to TRBJ2-1, with TRBD1 as a possible D gene (6 bases). The CDR3 loop spans 13 amino acids. Trimming stripped 5 bases from V and 6 bases from J, with 10 bases between. In germline, CDR1 is KGHDR, CDR2 SFDVKD. CDR3 coding DNA: TGTGCCACCAGTGTCGGACAGTTCAATGAGCAGTTCTTC. Its translation: CATSVGQFNEQFF.

This chain joins TRBV30 and TRBJ1-1, with unresolved D. V was pared by 0 bases and J by 5 bases, with 10 bases between. CDR3 length equals 13 residues. Per germline, CDR1 GTSNPN and CDR2 SVGIG (reference sequence). The CDR3 protein is CAWSVNRGTEAFF. In DNA, the CDR3 is TGTGCCTGGAGTGTAAACAGAGGGACTGAAGCTTTCTTT.